The 9 T cell receptor beta chains listed next were all sequenced from one sample in a study of shared T cell receptors in the human thymus. Assay used: immunoSEQ multiplex PCR; TCRdb lists only in-frame clones, some missing. The profile covers about 730,000 clones, with 75% to 90% appearing a single time and under 0.012% taken by the ten largest. The same sample was also used in a study of human thymus T cells.

Material for sequencing was thymocytes. The receptors come from a girl under two years old with a congenital heart defect.

This clone appeared a single time. The CDR3 DNA follows: TGCGCCAGCAGCCAAGATCCAGGCAATGAGCAGTTCTTC. Amino acids: CASSQDPGNEQFF. The J gene is TRBJ2-1, the V gene TRBV4-3; D unresolved. Germline lookup yields CDR1 LGHNA and CDR2 YSLEER. V was clipped by 0 bases and J by 6 bases, with 6 bases between them. This CDR3 spans 13 amino acids.

This clone was detected once. The rearrangement joins TRBV11-2 to TRBJ1-6, with D maybe TRBD1 (5 bases). Germline CDR1 SGHAT, CDR2 FQNNGV. V lost 0 bases, J lost 5 bases, and 17 bases lay in between. The CDR3 loop spans 18 amino acids. DNA for the CDR3: TGTGCCAGCAGCTTAGATTCGGCAGGGAGGAGAGATAATTCACCCCTCCACTTT. It specifies CASSLDSAGRRDNSPLHF.

Regarding this clone: The junction and the germline gene differ at one end; a read error may be behind it. The chain links TRBV7-9 to TRBJ2-7; 8 nucleotides agree with TRBD2. The CDR3 length is 10 residues. Germline CDR1 is SEHNR and CDR2 is FQNEAQ (reference sequence). The chain's CDR3 is CAWRAGGLSF. CDR3 nucleotides: TGTGCCTGGAGGGCGGGGGGCCTCTCCTTC. Full variable domain (rest looked up from reference TRBV7-9 and TRBJ2-7): DTGVSQNPRHKITKRGQNVTFRCDPISEHNRLYWYRQTLGQGPEFLTYFQNEAQLEKSRLLSDRFSAERPKGSFSTLEIQRTEQGDSAMYLCAWRAGGLSFGPGTRLTVT.

The rearrangement joins TRBV25-1 to TRBJ1-1; 8 nucleotides align to TRBD1. The CDR3 is 17 amino acids. The germline CDR1 and CDR2 sequences are MGHDK and SYGVNS. Losses at the gene ends were 7 bases for V and 3 bases for J; bases not matched to a gene: 16. CDR3 protein: CASTTTRGRQGDTEAFF. The CDR3 nucleotides read TGTGCCAGCACCACAACCAGGGGGCGTCAAGGGGACACTGAAGCTTTCTTT.

This clone was seen only once. The chain employs TRBV28 and TRBJ1-2; D unresolved. Trimming left V 6 bases short and J 5 bases short, with 7 bases between. Germline V gene lookup returns CDR1 MDHEN and CDR2 SYDVKM. There are 11 residues in the CDR3. The CDR3 DNA sequence: TGTGCCAGCAGGTTACGGTATGGCTACACCTTC. It codes for CASRLRYGYTF.

This sequence joins TRBV19 and TRBJ1-2; 8 bases line up with TRBD1. Per the germline V gene, CDR1 is LNHDA and CDR2 is SQIVND (reference sequence). The CDR3 has 16 residues. Unmatched junction bases numbered 11, after V lost 4 bases and J lost 4 bases. CDR3 DNA sequence: TGTGCCAGTAGTACCCAACGCCCGGGACAGGCCTATGGCTACACCTTC. As protein: CASSTQRPGQAYGYTF.

The chain employs TRBV2 and TRBJ1-1; perhaps TRBD1 as D (6 bases). The CDR3 is made up of 15 amino acids. Per the germline V gene, CDR1 is SNHLY and CDR2 is FYNNEI. V shed 3 bases and J shed 2 bases, with 13 bases lying between them. CDR3 DNA: TGTGCCAGCAGTGACGGCTACAGGGACAACACTGAAGCTTTCTTT. This gives the protein CASSDGYRDNTEAFF.

The chain has TRBV10-2 and TRBJ2-1; 9 positions agree with TRBD1. V lost 6 bases to trimming and J lost 5 bases; unmatched junction nucleotides: 17. CDR3 length: 18 amino acids. From germline, CDR1 is WSHSY and CDR2 SAAADI. CDR3 nucleotide sequence: TGCGCCAGCAGCAACAGGGGGCACGGCGGGACCAGAAACAATGAGCAGTTCTTC. Protein: CASSNRGHGGTRNNEQFF.

The J gene is TRBJ1-2, the V gene TRBV7-9, with D tentatively TRBD1 (6 bases). V dropped 0 bases and J dropped 5 bases, with 22 bases sitting between them. This CDR3 is 18 amino acids long. CDR1 is SEHNR and CDR2 is FQNEAQ in the germline V gene (reference sequence). The CDR3 region is CASSLASGETGPVYGYTF. As DNA, the CDR3 is TGTGCCAGCAGCTTAGCTTCAGGGGAAACTGGCCCCGTTTATGGCTACACCTTC.